This TCR beta chain was sequenced for a study of cytomegalovirus exposure and HLA in healthy donors. Per the germline V gene, CDR1 is KGHSH and CDR2 is LQKENI. The CDR3 extends over 11 amino acids. V lost 6 bases, J lost 4 bases, and 6 bases lay in between. PCR primers comprised 60 Vbeta and 13 Jbeta primers. This table comes from immunoSEQ multiplex PCR, and its TCRdb copy is limited to in-frame clones, with some not included. The data contain 150,000 to 200,000 clones, approximately 71% of them singletons. The sample taken for sequencing was PBMCs. The V gene is TRBV18, the J gene TRBJ2-5, with D uncertain. This TCR was recovered from a girl under 18 in good health and CMV-seronegative. In nucleotides, the CDR3 is TGTGCCAGCTCTCCGGGAGAGACCCAGTACTTC. Protein sequence: CASSPGETQYF. Using reference TRBV18 and TRBJ2-5 for the parts outside the CDR3, the full variable domain is NAGVMQNPRHLVRRRGQEARLRCSPMKGHSHVYWYRQLPEEGLKFMVYLQKENIIDESGMPKERFSAEFPKEGPSILRIQQVVRGDSAAYFCASSPGETQYFGPGTRLLVL.